This TCR beta chain comes out of a study of blood T cell repertoires in COVID-19. Whole-study context: Whether acute or convalescent, the COVID-19 samples came from the United States, Italy and Spain.

Original analysis: Reference gene primers were amplified, and this amplification served to estimate nucleated cell counts. Generated by immunoSEQ multiplex PCR, the TCRdb table keeps only in-frame clones and is missing some. That table gives V, J and clone size, and the DNA gave D and trimming. Counted here are 450,000 to 500,000 clones, 80% to 90% occurring once; the ten biggest clones make up 3% to 4%. The CDR3 is made up of 17 amino acids. V was trimmed by 4 bases and J by 3 bases, leaving 20 bases between them. Germline-derived CDR1 and CDR2 are SGDLS and YYNGEE. Sequencing was carried out using peripheral blood. This receptor was taken from a human donor in a cohort sampled during active COVID-19. The V gene is TRBV9, the J gene TRBJ1-3, with D perhaps TRBD1 (6 bases). CDR3 bases: TGTGCCAGCAGCCTCCCGGGGGGGGCGGCTGGTGGAAACACCATATATTTT. Its translation: CASSLPGGAAGGNTIYF.